Listed here is a single T cell receptor (beta chain). This clonotype was observed a few times. Its antigen remains undetermined. Within one base of it there is no much larger clone, and no base qualities were kept. The sample belongs to a study of T cell repertoires in cytomegalovirus infection (dated by TCRdb to the late 2010s). As for the study more broadly: Because public TCR beta signatures pointed to carriage of CMV infection together with the matching HLA type, the HLA type of each donor mattered for the analysis.

The CDR3 sequence holds 16 residues, the cysteine and phenylalanine included. Just CDR3 DNA is preserved here, 48 bases in frame from base 1. Per the germline V gene (reference sequence), LGHDT is the CDR1 and YNNKEL is the CDR2. Here V drops 4 bases and J drops 0 bases, and the junction holds 3 bases not matched to any gene. Paper-wide results and their limitations: In both this cohort and an independent approximately 350-donor cohort, the cumulative frequency of public TCR beta family members distinguished carriers of CMV infection plus the relevant HLA type. The ex vivo response was dominated by HLA-C-restricted CMV-specific TCR beta clonotypes, which also provided the single most frequent clonotype in two of eight donors.

Sequencing took place on an Illumina HiSeq 1500. Starting from the raw public reads, TCRdb applied fastp trimming at Q25, assembled clones with MiXCR and retained in-frame beta chains. Rows are combined by CDR3 protein, so each entry shows the most common genes and DNA. The sample table lists 250,000 or so distinct CDR3 sequences, approximately 17% of them with a count of one. Approximately 44% of the sample belongs to the ten largest clones. The sequenced material came from CD8+ T cells from PBMCs. The V gene is TRBV3-1 and the J gene is TRBJ2-1, with 10 bases aligning to TRBD2. This TCR was recovered from a human donor in good health (CMV status not recorded). Some clones in this sample may be carry-over from other donors' samples. The DNA sequence follows: TGTGCCAGCAGCCCACTAGCGGGGAGCTCCTACAATGAGCAGTTCTTC. The resulting protein is CASSPLAGSSYNEQFF.